Listed below are T cell receptor beta chains from one sample, sequenced in a study of T cell responses to AZD1222 COVID-19 vaccine. The table came from immunoSEQ multiplex PCR; TCRdb's copy has only in-frame clones and leaves some out. The table lists more than 150,000 clones, around 89% of them singletons. Sequencing was performed on peripheral blood, taken on day 0 of AZD1222 vaccination. These receptors all stem from an adult in good health. Both conserved end residues are part of each CDR3. The D gene is left open where the match is weak. Clone size is not always given. Where it is, it says once, few, many or a class for expanded clones.

clone size	D gene	V gene	J gene	CDR3 protein	CDR3 DNA
once	-	TRBV9	TRBJ1-3	CASSVGGPGNTIYF	TGTGCCAGCAGCGTGGGGGGACCTGGAAACACCATATATTTT
-	TRBD1	TRBV10-3	TRBJ1-4	CAIRPGTGEEKLFF	TGTGCCATCAGGCCCGGGACAGGGGAAGAAAAACTGTTTTTT
-	TRBD1	TRBV4-3	TRBJ2-3	CASSQVTPTNRGANTDTQYF	TGCGCCAGCAGCCAAGTTACCCCCACAAACAGGGGAGCGAACACAGATACGCAGTATTTT
-	-	TRBV6-6	TRBJ1-4	CASSLPLGFSSTNEKLFF	TGTGCCAGCAGTCTCCCCCTGGGGTTTTCCTCAACTAATGAAAAACTGTTTTTT
-	TRBD2	TRBV5-4	TRBJ2-3	CASRLAGGGTDTQYF	TGTGCCAGCAGGCTAGCGGGGGGAGGTACAGATACGCAGTATTTT
-	-	TRBV5-8	TRBJ1-5	CASRPTGRRNQPQHF	TGTGCCAGCAGGCCTACAGGGAGGAGGAATCAGCCCCAGCATTTT
-	TRBD2	TRBV27	TRBJ2-1	CASSSSGSSYNEQFF	TGTGCCAGCAGTTCCAGCGGGAGCTCCTACAATGAGCAGTTCTTC
-	TRBD2	TRBV3-1/TRBV3-2	TRBJ2-7	CASSQGSGFTYEQYF	TGTGCCAGCAGCCAAGGTAGCGGGTTCACCTACGAGCAGTACTTC
-	TRBD2	TRBV9	TRBJ2-5	CASSVGPGGMSGQETQYF	TGTGCCAGCAGCGTAGGCCCGGGGGGGATGAGTGGCCAAGAGACCCAGTACTTC
-	TRBD2	TRBV18	TRBJ2-3	CASSPTSGSDTQYF	TGTGCCAGCTCACCGACTAGCGGTTCAGATACGCAGTATTTT
-	TRBD2	TRBV29-1	TRBJ2-5	CSVLAGDETQYF	TGCAGCGTTCTAGCGGGAGATGAGACCCAGTACTTC
-	TRBD2	TRBV7-7	TRBJ2-1	CASSLAPAGRTNEQFF	TGTGCTAGCAGCTTAGCGCCAGCGGGGAGAACGAATGAGCAGTTCTTC
-	-	TRBV5-6	TRBJ2-5	CASSPLLGSAGSKETQYF	TGTGCCAGCAGCCCCCTGTTGGGCAGTGCAGGGTCCAAAGAGACCCAGTACTTC
few	-	TRBV6-5	TRBJ2-3	CASSYGSGGGTDTQYF	TGTGCCAGCAGTTACGGGTCCGGTGGGGGCACAGATACGCAGTATTTT
-	-	TRBV4-2	TRBJ1-5	CASSQDPGQYSNQPQHF	TGTGCCAGCAGCCAAGATCCCGGACAGTATAGCAATCAGCCCCAGCATTTT
-	TRBD1	TRBV28	TRBJ1-2	CASQKQGAGSYGYTF	TGTGCCAGCCAAAAACAGGGGGCGGGTTCCTATGGCTACACCTTC
-	TRBD1	TRBV27	TRBJ1-1	CASSPQQGGTEAFF	TGTGCCAGCAGTCCACAACAGGGGGGCACTGAAGCTTTCTTT
-	-	TRBV21-1	TRBJ1-4	CASSKAGLPGEKLFF	TGTGCCAGCAGCAAAGCGGGTTTACCAGGCGAAAAACTGTTTTTT
once	-	TRBV5-1	TRBJ1-4	CASSLGDATGSGEKLFF	TGCGCCAGCAGCTTGGGGGACGCCACAGGGAGTGGGGAAAAACTGTTTTTT
-	TRBD1	TRBV5-4	TRBJ1-3	CASSLMGQSSGNTIYF	TGTGCCAGCAGCTTAATGGGACAGAGCTCTGGAAACACCATATATTTT
once	TRBD1	TRBV5-1	TRBJ2-6	CASRTQGTGANVLTF	TGCGCCAGCAGAACACAGGGGACTGGGGCCAACGTCCTGACTTTC
-	TRBD1	TRBV19	TRBJ2-7	CASSNQGASYEQYF	TGTGCCAGTAGTAATCAGGGGGCCTCCTACGAGCAGTACTTC
-	TRBD1	TRBV4-2	TRBJ1-6	CASSTRQGPNSPLHF	TGTGCCAGCAGCACCCGACAGGGGCCTAATTCACCCCTCCACTTT
-	TRBD2	TRBV18	TRBJ2-7	CASSLERGPPYEQYF	TGTGCCAGCTCACTGGAGCGGGGCCCTCCGTACGAGCAGTACTTC
-	-	TRBV7-2	TRBJ1-4	CASSLMLVGNEKLFF	TGTGCCAGCAGCTTAATGCTGGTGGGGAATGAAAAACTGTTTTTT
-	-	TRBV27	TRBJ1-2	CASSLSYPVGGYTF	TGTGCCAGCAGTTTATCCTACCCCGTGGGTGGCTACACCTTC
once	TRBD2	TRBV6-2/TRBV6-3	TRBJ2-7	CASSPPGAGVSYEQYF	TGTGCCAGCAGCCCACCAGGAGCGGGAGTATCGTACGAGCAGTACTTC
-	-	TRBV6-5	TRBJ1-3	CASSYGTVIGNTIYF	TGTGCCAGCAGTTATGGTACAGTCATTGGAAACACCATATATTTT
-	-	TRBV12-3/TRBV12-4	TRBJ2-6	CASRPGANVLTF	TGTGCCAGCAGGCCTGGGGCCAACGTCCTGACTTTC
-	-	TRBV7-8	TRBJ2-2	CASSLVPPSVGYAGELFF	TGTGCCAGCAGCTTAGTACCCCCTAGCGTGGGGTACGCCGGGGAGCTGTTTTTT
few	TRBD2	TRBV7-2	TRBJ2-1	CASSSLAGALYNEQFF	TGTGCCAGCAGCTCACTAGCGGGGGCCTTATACAATGAGCAGTTCTTC
once	TRBD2	TRBV28	TRBJ2-5	CASSLVRTSGVQETQYF	TGTGCCAGCAGTTTGGTAAGGACTAGCGGGGTCCAAGAGACCCAGTACTTC
once	-	TRBV6-5	TRBJ2-1	CASSGTTYNEQFF	TGTGCCAGCAGCGGGACGACCTACAATGAGCAGTTCTTC
-	-	TRBV7-9	TRBJ2-7	CASSEYRDHGYEQYF	TGTGCCAGCAGCGAATACAGGGATCACGGCTACGAGCAGTACTTC
-	TRBD1	TRBV9	TRBJ1-2	CASSPGTGKFYGYTF	TGTGCCAGCAGCCCGGGGACAGGGAAGTTCTATGGCTACACCTTC
-	-	TRBV28	TRBJ2-5	CASSLAGSQETQYF	TGTGCCAGCAGTTTAGCAGGGTCCCAAGAGACCCAGTACTTC
-	TRBD2	TRBV7-2	TRBJ2-1	CASSRSGGGYNEQFF	TGTGCCAGCAGCCGTAGCGGGGGGGGTTACAATGAGCAGTTCTTC
-	-	TRBV30	TRBJ1-4	CAWTTGSYEKLFF	TGTGCCTGGACCACGGGGAGTTATGAAAAACTGTTTTTT
once	TRBD1	TRBV5-1	TRBJ1-1	CASSSGTGFGTEAFF	TGCGCCAGCAGCTCCGGGACAGGTTTTGGTACTGAAGCTTTCTTT
-	-	TRBV12-3/TRBV12-4	TRBJ1-2	CASNEGQGYGYTF	TGTGCCAGTAATGAGGGCCAGGGATATGGCTACACCTTC
-	TRBD1	TRBV19	TRBJ1-4	CASRGTGENEKLFF	TGTGCCAGTAGGGGGACAGGGGAGAATGAAAAACTGTTTTTT
-	-	TRBV18	TRBJ2-7	CASSPPRGAGQYF	TGTGCCAGCTCACCACCTCGTGGGGCGGGGCAGTACTTC
-	TRBD1	TRBV4-2	TRBJ2-5	CASSQDSNRGMRETQYF	TGTGCCAGCAGCCAAGATTCAAACAGGGGTATGCGCGAGACCCAGTACTTC
once	TRBD1	TRBV10-3	TRBJ1-4	CAISPSGQTIVPNEKLFF	TGTGCCATCAGTCCTTCGGGACAGACTATTGTACCTAATGAAAAACTGTTTTTT
-	-	TRBV12-3/TRBV12-4	TRBJ2-7	CASSLTGREQYF	TGTGCCAGCAGTTTAACTGGGCGCGAGCAGTACTTC
-	TRBD1	TRBV6-6	TRBJ1-5	CAGRTGDQPQHF	TGTGCCGGGAGGACAGGGGATCAGCCCCAGCATTTT
-	-	TRBV27	TRBJ2-5	CASSIQETQYF	TGTGCCAGCAGTATCCAAGAGACCCAGTACTTC
-	TRBD1	TRBV5-4	TRBJ1-4	CASSRDRVNEKLFF	TGTGCCAGCAGTCGGGACAGAGTTAATGAAAAACTGTTTTTT
-	-	TRBV12-3/TRBV12-4	TRBJ1-2	CASRDDSNYGYTF	TGTGCCAGCAGAGACGATTCTAACTATGGCTACACCTTC
-	-	TRBV10-2	TRBJ1-5	CASKMGVDQPQHF	TGCGCCAGCAAGATGGGTGTAGATCAGCCCCAGCATTTT
-	TRBD2	TRBV11-3	TRBJ2-3	CASSLGLAGGTDTQYF	TGTGCCAGCAGCTTGGGACTAGCGGGAGGCACAGATACGCAGTATTTT
-	-	TRBV28	TRBJ2-1	CANRKGGGEYNEQFF	TGTGCCAACCGGAAAGGCGGCGGGGAATACAATGAGCAGTTCTTC